A single sample gave rise to the 14 T cell receptor beta chains below, sequenced in a study of T cell responses to AZD1222 COVID-19 vaccine. The method was immunoSEQ multiplex PCR; TCRdb's version includes in-frame clones alone and lacks a portion of them. The sample carries some 100,000 clones, over 75% recorded once. The source material was peripheral blood, sampled 28 days after the second AZD1222 dose. The receptors stem from an adult who received the AZD1222 COVID-19 vaccine.

This clone has only one observation. This sequence joins TRBV5-1 and TRBJ2-2; 8 bases are a match to TRBD2. Trimming removed 7 bases from V and 4 bases from J; junction bases left unmatched: 9. Germline V CDR1 and CDR2: SGHRS, YFSETQ. This CDR3 is 15 amino acids long. The CDR3 DNA reads as TGCGCCAGCGGAAGAATTAGCGGGGCCACCGGGGAGCTGTTTTTT. Its translation is CASGRISGATGELFF.

V and J are TRBV6-5 and TRBJ2-2, with a possible D match to TRBD2 (5 bases). Germline V gene lookup returns CDR1 MNHEY and CDR2 SVGAGI. The CDR3 has 15 amino acids. The V gene lost 10 bases and the J gene lost 5 bases, with 20 bases spanning the gap. DNA of the CDR3: TGTGCCACCAAGATACCGGGAACCCTAACCGGGGAGCTGTTTTTT. Protein product: CATKIPGTLTGELFF.

The chain joins TRBV6-6 to TRBJ2-7, with D unclear. V was trimmed by 5 bases and J by 4 bases, leaving 9 bases between them. Germline lookup yields CDR1 MNHNY and CDR2 SVGAGI (reference sequence). The CDR3 loop spans 12 amino acids. In DNA, the CDR3 is TGTGCCAGCAGTACGGCAGTATACGAGCAGTACTTC. Protein: CASSTAVYEQYF.

The chain couples TRBV6-5 to TRBJ1-2; no clear D. The V end was cut by 6 bases, the J end by 6 bases, with 8 bases between. CDR1 is MNHEY, CDR2 SVGAGI, per germline. The CDR3 sequence is 11 residues long. CDR3 residues: CASRDGDGYTF. The CDR3 DNA reads as TGTGCCAGCAGGGATGGGGATGGCTACACCTTC.

This chain links TRBV6-2 or TRBV6-3 with TRBJ1-1; a possible D gene is TRBD1 (5 bases). There are 15 residues in the CDR3. Trimming pared 2 bases from V and 0 bases from J, leaving 10 bases between. The germline gives CDR1 MNHEY, CDR2 SVGEGT. CDR3 residues: CASSYRGPMNTEAFF. The DNA of the CDR3 is TGTGCCAGCAGTTACAGGGGCCCTATGAACACTGAAGCTTTCTTT.

The V gene is TRBV23-1, the J gene TRBJ2-2; D remains ambiguous. TRBV23-1 is annotated as an ORF whose role is uncertain. The length of the CDR3 is 16 residues. Trimming pared 0 bases from V and 0 bases from J, leaving 8 bases between. Written as DNA, the CDR3 is TGCGCCAGCAGTCAATCACAGCGACCGAACACCGGGGAGCTGTTTTTT. Protein: CASSQSQRPNTGELFF.

The chain has TRBV7-2 and TRBJ2-7; the D gene is possibly TRBD2 (6 bases). Germline V CDR1 and CDR2: SGHTA, FQGNSA. V gave up 5 bases and J gave up 3 bases, with 23 bases separating them. This CDR3 is 17 amino acids long. The CDR3 spells CASSRRAASGWDYEQYF. As DNA, the CDR3 is TGTGCCAGCAGCCGGCGGGCGGCCAGCGGGTGGGACTACGAGCAGTACTTC.

The chain is built from TRBV20-1 and TRBJ1-2; D gene uncertain. Germline assignment: CDR1 DFQATT and CDR2 SNEGSKA (reference sequence). The CDR3 covers 14 residues. V lost 3 bases and J lost 5, with 16 bases in between. Here the CDR3 reads CSASIIGMRYGYTF. The CDR3 DNA is TGCAGTGCTAGTATTATAGGCATGCGGTATGGCTACACCTTC.

This chain connects TRBV10-2 to TRBJ1-3; TRBD1 might be the D (6 bases). Germline loops: CDR1 WSHSY, CDR2 SAAADI. V was trimmed by 6 bases and J by 4 bases, leaving 13 bases between them. The CDR3 runs 14 residues. The CDR3 region has the DNA TGCGCCAGCAGCAGGGGCCTAGACGGAAACACCATATATTTT. It yields the protein CASSRGLDGNTIYF.

This clone was seen only a few times. The chain uses TRBV7-2 and TRBJ2-1; 13 nucleotides agree with TRBD2. This CDR3 is 17 amino acids long. CDR1 is SGHTA and CDR2 is FQGNSA in the germline V gene. Trimming took 1 base from V and 6 from J; bases not matched to a gene: 6. The chain's CDR3 is CASSLVGLAGSPNEQFF. The CDR3 DNA reads TGTGCCAGCAGCTTAGTGGGACTAGCGGGGTCCCCCAATGAGCAGTTCTTC. The whole variable domain, filled in from reference TRBV7-2 and TRBJ2-1, reads GAGVSQSPSNKVTEKGKDVELRCDPISGHTALYWYRQSLGQGLEFLIYFQGNSAPDKSGLPSDRFSAERTGGSVSTLTIQRTQQEDSAVYLCASSLVGLAGSPNEQFFGPGTRLTVL.

With regard to this clone: The junction departs from germline at one end; a sequencing error may be responsible. V usage is TRBV19 and J usage is TRBJ1-1; a possible D gene is TRBD1 (5 bases). The CDR3 has 14 residues. Germline lookup yields CDR1 LNHDA and CDR2 SQIVND (reference sequence). The CDR3 region is CASSIGGRETEAFF. In nucleotides, the CDR3 is TGTGCCAGTAGCATAGGTGGCAGGGAGACTGAAGCTTTCTTT.

The chain recombines TRBV11-1 with TRBJ2-2; D tentatively fits TRBD1 or TRBD2 (6 bases each). The CDR3 spans 14 residues. The ends were cut back, 2 bases at V and 5 bases at J, with 9 bases in the middle. The germline V gene has CDR1 SGHAT and CDR2 FQDESV (reference sequence). The CDR3 nucleotides read TGTGCCAGCAGCTTAAAAGGGGGGACCGGGGAGCTGTTTTTT. This translates into CASSLKGGTGELFF.

The chain links TRBV5-4 to TRBJ1-5; D gene uncertain. V was trimmed by 3 bases and J by 0 bases, leaving 10 bases between them. CDR1 is SGHNT and CDR2 is YYREEE in the germline V gene (reference sequence). This CDR3 has 15 residues. The CDR3 DNA reads as TGTGCCAGCAGCTGGGGAGGTGATAGCAATCAGCCCCAGCATTTT. Encoded protein: CASSWGGDSNQPQHF.

This rearrangement joins TRBV11-2 to TRBJ2-3; 9 bases map to TRBD2. The J segment lost 5 bases and the V segment lost 8 bases, leaving 17 bases of the junction unmatched. The CDR3 consists of 17 residues. CDR1 is SGHAT and CDR2 is FQNNGV in the germline V gene. CDR3 sequence (DNA): TGTGCCAGCGCGAAGCTGGGAGCGGGGGGCGGGAGAGATACGCAGTATTTT. It encodes CASAKLGAGGGRDTQYF.